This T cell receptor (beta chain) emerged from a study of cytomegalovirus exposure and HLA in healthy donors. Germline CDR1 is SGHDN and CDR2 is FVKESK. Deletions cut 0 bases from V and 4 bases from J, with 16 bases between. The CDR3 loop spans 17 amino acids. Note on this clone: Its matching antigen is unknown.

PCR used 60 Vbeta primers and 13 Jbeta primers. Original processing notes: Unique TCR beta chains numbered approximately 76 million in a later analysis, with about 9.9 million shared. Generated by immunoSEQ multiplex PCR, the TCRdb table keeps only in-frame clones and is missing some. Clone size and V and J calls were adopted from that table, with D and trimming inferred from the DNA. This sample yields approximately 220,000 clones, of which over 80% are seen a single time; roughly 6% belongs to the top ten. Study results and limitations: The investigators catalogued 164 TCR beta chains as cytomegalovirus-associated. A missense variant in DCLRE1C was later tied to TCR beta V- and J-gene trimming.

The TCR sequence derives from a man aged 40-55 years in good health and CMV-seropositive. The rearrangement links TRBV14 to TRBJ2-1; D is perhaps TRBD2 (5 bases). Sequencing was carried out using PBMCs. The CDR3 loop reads CASSQDSSAVKYNEQFF. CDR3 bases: TGTGCCAGCAGCCAAGATAGTTCAGCGGTCAAATACAATGAGCAGTTCTTC.